Sequencing of this T cell receptor beta chain was carried out in a study of blood T cell repertoires in COVID-19. Study-level information: Samples of COVID-19 (acute and convalescent) were obtained from the United States, Italy and Spain. The cDNA or gDNA used as material had been derived from T cells, B-cell-depleted T cells, or PBMCs.

The V segment lost 5 bases and the J segment 5 bases; nucleotides outside the gene matches: 9. In germline, CDR1 is SGHVS, CDR2 FQNEAQ. The CDR3 is made up of 15 amino acids. Per the authors' pipeline: Nucleated cell counts were estimated from reference gene primer amplification. Method: immunoSEQ multiplex PCR; TCRdb's copy keeps in-frame clones and lacks some. Clone size and V and J calls were adopted from that table, with D and trimming inferred from the DNA. The repertoire consists of some 260,000 clones, with approximately 91% occurring once and the leading ten covering 2.1%. The chain is built from TRBV7-8 and TRBJ2-7; 10 bases align to TRBD1. The sequence was collected from a middle-aged woman who had recovered from COVID-19. Sequences were obtained from peripheral blood. As DNA, the CDR3 is TGTGCCAGCAGCCAGGGGACAGGGGATCAGGACGAGCAGTACTTC. Protein product: CASSQGTGDQDEQYF.